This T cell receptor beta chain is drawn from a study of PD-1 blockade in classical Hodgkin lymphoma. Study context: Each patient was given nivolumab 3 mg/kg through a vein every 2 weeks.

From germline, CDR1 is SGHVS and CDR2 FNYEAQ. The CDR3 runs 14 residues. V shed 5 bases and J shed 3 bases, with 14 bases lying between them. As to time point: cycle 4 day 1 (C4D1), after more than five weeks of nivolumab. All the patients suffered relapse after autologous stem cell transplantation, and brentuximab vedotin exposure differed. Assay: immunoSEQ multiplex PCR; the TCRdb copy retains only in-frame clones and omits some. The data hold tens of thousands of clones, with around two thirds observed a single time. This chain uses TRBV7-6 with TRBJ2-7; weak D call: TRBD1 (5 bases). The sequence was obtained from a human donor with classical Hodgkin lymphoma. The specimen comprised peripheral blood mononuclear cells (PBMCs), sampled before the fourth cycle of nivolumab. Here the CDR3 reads CASSLDRTLYEQYF. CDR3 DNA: TGTGCCAGCAGCCTTGACAGAACCCTCTACGAGCAGTACTTC.